The subject of this entry is one TCR beta chain. This specimen belongs to a study of blood T cell repertoires in COVID-19. In the study overall: The origin of the acute and convalescent COVID-19 samples was the United States, Italy and Spain.

Symptom resolution, clearance, or two negative PCRs marked donors in Cohort 3 as recovered. The protocol was immunoSEQ multiplex PCR, while the TCRdb copy is restricted to in-frame clones and leaves out a portion. This table has a few hundred thousand clones, about 88% appearing once. This CDR3 spans 15 amino acids. J gave up 4 bases and V 4 bases, and 5 bases lay outside the gene matches. CDR1 SGHAT and CDR2 FQNNGV come from the germline V gene. Sequencing input: PBMCs or T cells enriched from blood (not recorded which). The V gene is TRBV11-2, the J gene TRBJ2-7, with 12 positions matching TRBD2. The clonotype originates from a woman between 50 and 59 years old who had recovered from COVID-19. The chain's CDR3 is CASSSQTSGSYEQYF. Written as DNA, the CDR3 is TGTGCCAGCAGCTCTCAGACTAGCGGGAGTTACGAGCAGTACTTC.